This T cell receptor (beta chain) was observed in a study of T cells in women clearing cervical HPV infection. Whole-study context: Cases' blood sampling followed lesion detection by median around 160 days (90 to 200). Only a few women had HLA typing results available. Study-wide results and limits: CIN3+ cases had significantly higher TCR repertoire richness than controls, but evenness did not differ. It is unknown whether associations predate infection; no effector/memory or HPV-specific sorting.

This CDR3 contains 15 residues. The trim removed 2 bases at V and 5 bases at J, leaving 6 bases unmatched. The germline V gene encodes CDR1 KGHSH and CDR2 LQKENI. Comments on this clone: Its specificity is unknown. The read ends 3 residues early relative to the CDR3; the germline J gene fills the gap.

Sequencing was performed with immunoSEQ multiplex PCR; in TCRdb, only in-frame clones are kept and a portion is missing. Its table lists 40,000 to 55,000 clones. This TCR was recovered from a woman aged 18 to 75 with a cervical HPV16 infection that either progressed to CIN3+ or cleared (not recorded which). Sequencing was performed on blood buffy coat. This chain links TRBV18 with TRBJ1-5; 7 nucleotides match TRBD1. CDR3 in amino acids: CASSPDREGDQPQHF. CDR3 DNA, as far as it was read: TGTGCCAGCTCACCAGACAGGGAAGGGGATCAGCCC.